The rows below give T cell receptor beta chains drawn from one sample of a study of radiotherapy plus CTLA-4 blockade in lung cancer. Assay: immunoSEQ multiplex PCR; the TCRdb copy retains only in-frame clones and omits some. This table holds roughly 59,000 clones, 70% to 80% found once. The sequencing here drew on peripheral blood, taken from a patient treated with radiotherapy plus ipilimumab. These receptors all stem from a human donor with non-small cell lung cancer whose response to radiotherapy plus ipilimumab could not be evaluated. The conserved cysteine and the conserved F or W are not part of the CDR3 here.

ASSPPRTGGYEQY,TRBJ2-7,TRBV18
ASSTRTLINYGYT,TRBJ1-2,TRBV19
ASSVDIGEGWDTEAF,TRBJ1-1,TRBV9
ASGTEPNTEAF,TRBJ1-1,TRBV12-5
ASSSWTGRETQY,TRBJ2-5,TRBV5-8
ASSSLDRVSGELF,TRBJ2-2,TRBV9
ASSQVQDGNQPQH,TRBJ1-5,TRBV4-3
AWSGRTRRHYGYT,TRBJ1-2,TRBV30
ASTSGVDTGELF,TRBJ2-2,TRBV2
ASSLDRTNTEAF,TRBJ1-1,TRBV5-1
ASSNAGRGNTEAF,TRBJ1-1,TRBV19
ASSDLTGATEAF,TRBJ1-1,TRBV6-5
ASSLDSTNYGYT,TRBJ1-2,TRBV5-6
ASSFLPDTPNTEAF,TRBJ1-1,TRBV7-6
ASSQGPGGEQY,TRBJ2-7,TRBV13
ASSLVAGTAMDTEAF,TRBJ1-1,TRBV5-1
ASSLGTVHGNTIY,TRBJ1-3,TRBV5-1
ASSPEQGAGNTIY,TRBJ1-3,TRBV4-2
ASSLLGAGDTQY,TRBJ2-3,TRBV7-3
AWAGGAYEQY,TRBJ2-7,TRBV30
ASTPLRDRGRNEAF,TRBJ1-1,TRBV19
ASRAHTGELF,TRBJ2-2,TRBV4-2
ASSEDRGRRVYEQY,TRBJ2-7,TRBV11-1
ASSQGVTEAF,TRBJ1-1,TRBV4-3
ASTRQGSLQPQH,TRBJ1-5,TRBV19
SASPEKTQY,TRBJ2-5,TRBV20-1
ASSTTSTGEGYGYT,TRBJ1-2,TRBV27
ASSSRGRSYEQY,TRBJ2-7,TRBV5-4
AIQFYGTSYEQY,TRBJ2-7,TRBV6-1
ASYTDSSYEQY,TRBJ2-7,TRBV2
ASSVTLSGRSGYT,TRBJ1-2,TRBV9
ASSSSLWGGMREQY,TRBJ2-7,TRBV11-1
ASSEAGGIDTQY,TRBJ2-3,TRBV10-1
ASSQAAGGLNEQF,TRBJ2-1,TRBV4-1
ASSFRDRGEQY,TRBJ2-7,TRBV27
ASSYIGLAMQETQY,TRBJ2-5,TRBV6-5
ASSPQSRLAGVRDTQY,TRBJ2-3,TRBV7-9
ASSQDRGTNYGYT,TRBJ1-2,TRBV4-3
ASEPGLAEQDTQY,TRBJ2-3,TRBV2
ASHPEDRGLYEQY,TRBJ2-7,TRBV5-6
ASSYGTVTDTQY,TRBJ2-3,TRBV6-5
ASSQTTGSTEETQY,TRBJ2-5,TRBV5-1
ASSYGTSDWDETQY,TRBJ2-5,TRBV6-5
ASSLEVGNSEAF,TRBJ1-1,TRBV7-2
ASSAGRDYGYT,TRBJ1-2,TRBV6-5
ATRGLEFTDTQY,TRBJ2-3,TRBV6-5
SVLADYFGYEQY,TRBJ2-7,TRBV29-1
ASSRFVLGQTTEAF,TRBJ1-1,TRBV14
ASSEFGGRGSYEQY,TRBJ2-7,TRBV10-1
ASSVEGRGAGELF,TRBJ2-2,TRBV9
ASSSWLAGVYNEQF,TRBJ2-1,TRBV13
ASSLEDISSTDTQY,TRBJ2-3,TRBV5-1
AWSTRWANNEQF,TRBJ2-1,TRBV30
AWTRSPGANYGYT,TRBJ1-2,TRBV30
AWSLAGGQEQF,TRBJ2-1,TRBV30
ASSPGGQGAKETQY,TRBJ2-5,TRBV5-1
ASSLDRGYEQY,TRBJ2-7,TRBV7-3
ANSFQGGSGNTIY,TRBJ1-3,TRBV5-1
ASSLVLANYGYT,TRBJ1-2,TRBV7-9
ASSSTSGVETQY,TRBJ2-5,TRBV5-1